These 24 T cell receptor beta chains came from one sample sequenced in a study of identical twins. TCRdb recomputed calls from the 5' RACE reads with MiXCR, one row per CDR3 protein. The profile covers approximately 670,000 distinct CDR3 sequences, with over 5% appearing a single time and roughly 1.8% taken by the ten largest. Sequencing input: naive T cells sorted from blood. Every receptor here comes from a young man in good health.

This clonotype was found many times. J is TRBJ2-5 and V is TRBV2; 11 bases match TRBD1. In germline, CDR1 is SNHLY, CDR2 FYNNEI. The CDR3 loop spans 14 amino acids. Germline trimming cut 3 bases from V and 5 bases from J; bases unmatched to any gene: 2. For the CDR3, the DNA is TGTGCCAGCAGTGATGGGACAGGGGGTGAGACCCAGTACTTC. Protein product: CASSDGTGGETQYF. Full variable domain (remainder filled in from reference TRBV2 and TRBJ2-5): EPEVTQTPSHQVTQMGQEVILRCVPISNHLYFYWYRQILGQKVEFLVSFYNNEISEKSEIFDDQFSVERPDGSNFTLKIRSTKLEDSAMYFCASSDGTGGETQYFGPGTRLLVL.

This clonotype has at least ten counts. The chain is built from TRBV6-2 or TRBV6-3 and TRBJ2-7; D remains ambiguous. The CDR3 consists of 11 residues. Germline CDR1 reads MNHEY; CDR2 reads SVGEGT. V was clipped by 7 bases and J by 6 bases, with 10 bases between them. CDR3 nucleotide sequence: TGTGCCAGCAACTTCGGCGGCGAGCAGTACTTC. This translates into CASNFGGEQYF.

This chain uses TRBV4-2 with TRBJ2-3, with TRBD2 matching over 10 bases. The CDR3 contains 17 residues. V lost 6 bases and J lost 1; bases outside the gene matches: 10. Germline assignment: CDR1 LGHNA and CDR2 YNFKEQ. The CDR3 nucleotides read TGTGCCAGCAGAGGGGCCCCCGGGACTAGCGGCACAGATACGCAGTATTTT. Protein sequence: CASRGAPGTSGTDTQYF.

The chain employs TRBV14 and TRBJ2-1; no clear D. Germline assignment: CDR1 SGHDN and CDR2 FVKESK. The CDR3 has 13 amino acids. Deletions cut 4 bases from V and 6 bases from J, with 10 bases between. The CDR3 region is CASSPENGNEQFF. CDR3 nucleotides: TGTGCCAGCAGCCCGGAGAACGGCAATGAGCAGTTCTTC.

In this sample, this clonotype turned up a few times. This chain joins TRBV29-1 and TRBJ2-3; the match to TRBD2 covers 14 bases. The trim removed 6 bases at V and 3 bases at J, leaving 5 bases unmatched. Germline V gives CDR1 SQVTM, CDR2 ANQGSEA. The CDR3 is made up of 15 amino acids. CDR3 coding DNA: TGCAGCGTCGGGGGGACTAGCGGGAGTACAGATACGCAGTATTTT. This encodes CSVGGTSGSTDTQYF.

There are many counts of this clonotype. V usage is TRBV7-2 and J usage is TRBJ2-3; D may match TRBD1 or TRBD2 (5 bases each). There are 12 residues in the CDR3. Trimming stripped 7 bases from V and 12 bases from J, with 17 bases between. Germline CDR1 SGHTA, CDR2 FQGNSA. CDR3: CASTLDGTLQYF. The CDR3 nucleotides are TGTGCCAGCACCCTAGACGGGACCCTCCAGTATTTT. The full variable domain, rest sourced from reference TRBV7-2 and TRBJ2-3, is GAGVSQSPSNKVTEKGKDVELRCDPISGHTALYWYRQSLGQGLEFLIYFQGNSAPDKSGLPSDRFSAERTGGSVSTLTIQRTQQEDSAVYLCASTLDGTLQYFGPGTRLTVL.

This clonotype occurred a few times. For the CDR3, the DNA is TGCGCCAGCAGCCCGCAGGCAGAGCTCAACGTCCTGACTTTC. Translation gives CASSPQAELNVLTF. The chain has TRBV4-3 and TRBJ2-6; no firm D call. Germline-derived CDR1 and CDR2 are LGHNA and YSLEER. The CDR3 is 14 amino acids. Trimming shortened V by 4 bases and J by 9 bases, and 13 bases separated the two germline ends.

This clonotype came up many times. This sequence joins TRBV9 and TRBJ2-7; D possibly corresponds to TRBD2 (7 bases). This CDR3 has 13 amino acids. The germline CDR1 and CDR2 sequences are SGDLS and YYNGEE. Trimming cost V 3 bases and J 4 bases, with 11 bases left between them. CDR3 region: CASSGGGGYEQYF. The DNA of the CDR3 is TGTGCCAGCAGCGGAGGGGGGGGGTACGAGCAGTACTTC.

This clonotype was seen repeatedly, ten times or more. The rearrangement links TRBV7-8 to TRBJ2-7, with 7 nucleotides matching TRBD1. The CDR3 is 15 residues long. V lost 5 bases, J lost 0 bases, and 7 bases stayed unmatched. Per germline, CDR1 SGHVS and CDR2 FQNEAQ. CDR3 DNA sequence: TGTGCCAGCAGCAAAAGGGACAGCTTCTCCTACGAGCAGTACTTC. As protein: CASSKRDSFSYEQYF. Full variable domain (remainder filled in from reference TRBV7-8 and TRBJ2-7): GAGVSQSPRYKVAKRGQDVALRCDPISGHVSLFWYQQALGQGPEFLTYFQNEAQLDKSGLPSDRFFAERPEGSVSTLKIQRTQQEDSAVYLCASSKRDSFSYEQYFGPGTRLTVT.

The chain carries TRBV19 and TRBJ2-5; D tentatively reads TRBD1 or TRBD2 (5 bases each). This CDR3 contains 15 residues. Germline CDR1 LNHDA, CDR2 SQIVND (reference sequence). V lost 3 bases, J lost 2 bases, and 13 bases lay in between. CDR3 in DNA: TGTGCCAGTAGTATTGCGGGTTGGACACAAGAGACCCAGTACTTC. The encoded protein is CASSIAGWTQETQYF.

The chain joins TRBV10-3 to TRBJ1-2; 7 bases line up with TRBD1. The V and J ends lost 6 bases and 7 bases, in that order; junction bases with no gene match: 14. The CDR3 has 15 residues. The V gene's germline CDR1 is ENHRY and CDR2 SYGVKD. CDR3 loop: CAISRGTAIGIGYTF. CDR3 DNA sequence: TGTGCCATCAGCCGCGGGACAGCAATCGGGATTGGCTACACCTTC.

The chain's CDR3 is CASSLTGGITDTQYF. For the CDR3, the DNA is TGCGCCAGCAGCTTGACAGGGGGGATCACAGATACGCAGTATTTT. V gene TRBV5-1 combines with J gene TRBJ2-3; 8 nucleotides match TRBD1. The CDR3 contains 15 residues. The junction had 3 bases not matched to a gene; V was cut back by 1 base and J by 2 bases. CDR1 SGHRS and CDR2 YFSETQ come from the germline V gene.

The chain has TRBV7-7 and TRBJ2-5; possible D gene TRBD1, 5 bases. The length of the CDR3 is 13 residues. CDR1 is SSHAT and CDR2 is FNYEAQ in the germline V gene (reference sequence). Trimming took 6 bases from V and 5 from J, leaving 13 bases between them. The DNA of the CDR3 is TGTGCCAGCAGGCCAGCAGGGTGGGAGACCCAGTACTTC. Residues: CASRPAGWETQYF.

This clonotype was seen at least ten times. The CDR3 here is CASSTTLTDETYNEQFF. DNA of the CDR3: TGCGCCAGCAGCACAACTCTAACAGACGAAACCTACAATGAGCAGTTCTTC. The chain combines TRBV4-3 with TRBJ2-1; no clear D gene. Looked up from germline, CDR1 is LGHNA and CDR2 is YSLEER. The CDR3 length is 17 residues. Trimming stripped 5 bases from V and 2 bases from J, with 19 bases between.

This clonotype was picked up a small number of times. The rearrangement links TRBV20-1 to TRBJ2-7, with D uncertain. Trimming cost V 6 bases and J 6 bases, with 15 bases left between them. Germline V gene sequence: CDR1 DFQATT, CDR2 SNEGSKA (reference sequence). The CDR3 is made up of 12 amino acids. The CDR3 is CSAPGGAREQYF. In nucleotides, the CDR3 is TGCAGTGCCCCCGGCGGAGCGCGCGAGCAGTACTTC.

V gene TRBV5-1 combines with J gene TRBJ2-5, with 7 bases matching TRBD1. The CDR3 runs to 13 residues. The germline gives CDR1 SGHRS, CDR2 YFSETQ. Losses at the gene ends were 6 bases for V and 5 bases for J; bases not matched to a gene: 7. The DNA of the CDR3 is TGCGCCAGCAACAGGGGAGAGGGGGAGACCCAGTACTTC. Protein: CASNRGEGETQYF.

The CDR3 nucleotides read TGTGCCAGCAGTCACGGGACAGGGGATGACTACACCTTC. Protein: CASSHGTGDDYTF. The V gene is TRBV4-2, the J gene TRBJ1-2; 10 bases match TRBD1. The V gene end was trimmed by 6 bases and the J gene end by 10 bases; junction bases not matched to a gene: 8. The germline CDR1 and CDR2 sequences are LGHNA and YNFKEQ. The CDR3 has 13 amino acids.

This clonotype turned up a few times. The chain combines TRBV10-3 with TRBJ1-5; perhaps TRBD1 as D (5 bases). In germline, CDR1 is ENHRY, CDR2 SYGVKD. V lost 1 base and J 9 bases, leaving 13 bases between the germline ends. The CDR3 covers 14 residues. CDR3 residues: CAISEWGGPWPQHF. CDR3 DNA sequence: TGTGCCATCAGTGAGTGGGGCGGACCGTGGCCCCAGCATTTT.

The rearrangement joins TRBV28 to TRBJ1-5; a possible D gene is TRBD1 (5 bases). Germline loops: CDR1 MDHEN, CDR2 SYDVKM. The CDR3 is made up of 16 amino acids. V was trimmed by 6 bases and J by 4 bases, leaving 19 bases between them. CDR3 residues: CASRVRGTLGNQPQHF. The CDR3 DNA reads as TGTGCCAGCAGGGTCCGGGGCACCCTGGGGAATCAGCCCCAGCATTTT. The full variable domain, its missing parts supplied by reference TRBV28 and TRBJ1-5, is DVKVTQSSRYLVKRTGEKVFLECVQDMDHENMFWYRQDPGLGLRLIYFSYDVKMKEKGDIPEGYSVSREKKERFSLILESASTNQTSMYLCASRVRGTLGNQPQHFGDGTRLSIL.

Comment on this clonotype: A single base separates this from a much larger clone, so it may be a read error. The rearrangement joins TRBV20-1 to TRBJ1-3, with 7 bases fitting TRBD1. Germline assignment: CDR1 DFQATT and CDR2 SNEGSKA (reference sequence). This CDR3 spans 15 amino acids. With V trimmed by 7 bases and J by 0 bases, 9 bases remained unmatched. In DNA, the CDR3 is TGCAGTGTCAGGGGGGCGGGACCCTCTGGAAACACCATATATTTT. It is translated as CSVRGAGPSGNTIYF.

This clonotype was picked up a small number of times. This chain links TRBV3-1 with TRBJ1-1, with D perhaps matching TRBD1 (6 bases). This CDR3 contains 15 residues. Trimming removed 4 bases from V and 4 bases from J, with 16 bases in between. In germline, CDR1 is LGHDT, CDR2 YNNKEL (reference sequence). The CDR3 coding sequence is TGTGCCAGCAGCCGGAGCCAGGGGCGAGGCACTGAAGCTTTCTTT. Translation gives CASSRSQGRGTEAFF.

This clonotype was found many times. The genes are TRBV6-1 and TRBJ2-1, with D perhaps matching TRBD1 or TRBD2 (6 bases each). This CDR3 has 15 amino acids. The germline V and J ends were trimmed by 7 bases and 7 bases, with 20 bases remaining between them. CDR1 and CDR2 from the germline V gene are MNHNS and SASEGT. CDR3 sequence reads: CASTEGGLLRNEQFF. The CDR3 bases are TGTGCCAGCACCGAGGGGGGCCTCTTGAGGAATGAGCAGTTCTTC.

V gene TRBV6-2 or TRBV6-3 combines with J gene TRBJ2-2; D may be TRBD2 (6 bases). Germline CDR1 MNHEY, CDR2 SVGEGT. This CDR3 comprises 16 residues. V lost 8 bases to trimming and J lost 4 bases, with 20 bases between them. The CDR3 region is CASSKKGTLLTGELFF. Here the CDR3 DNA reads TGTGCCAGCTCAAAAAAGGGGACTCTACTCACCGGGGAGCTGTTTTTT.

V is TRBV7-2 and J is TRBJ2-1; D is possibly TRBD1 or TRBD2 (5 bases each). The CDR3 has 15 residues. V was cut by 5 bases and J by 4 bases, with 15 bases left in between. In germline, CDR1 is SGHTA, CDR2 FQGNSA. DNA for the CDR3: TGTGCCAGCAGCCCAGGGATCACGGGGTACAATGAGCAGTTCTTC. Residues: CASSPGITGYNEQFF. Drawing the rest from reference TRBV7-2 and TRBJ2-1, the complete variable domain is GAGVSQSPSNKVTEKGKDVELRCDPISGHTALYWYRQSLGQGLEFLIYFQGNSAPDKSGLPSDRFSAERTGGSVSTLTIQRTQQEDSAVYLCASSPGITGYNEQFFGPGTRLTVL.